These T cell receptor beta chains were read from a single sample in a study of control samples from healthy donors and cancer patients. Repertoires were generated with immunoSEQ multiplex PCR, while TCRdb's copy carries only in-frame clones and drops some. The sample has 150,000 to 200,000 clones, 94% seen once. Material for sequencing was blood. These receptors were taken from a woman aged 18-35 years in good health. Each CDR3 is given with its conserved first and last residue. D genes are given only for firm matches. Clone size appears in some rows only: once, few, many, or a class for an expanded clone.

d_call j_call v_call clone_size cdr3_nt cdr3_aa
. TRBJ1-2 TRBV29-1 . TGCAGCGTTGCCCAGAACAGGGAAGGGACTGGCTACACCTTC CSVAQNREGTGYTF
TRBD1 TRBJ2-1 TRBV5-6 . TGTGCCAGCAGCTCTACCGGGACAGGGGGCCACAATGAGCAGTTCTTC CASSSTGTGGHNEQFF
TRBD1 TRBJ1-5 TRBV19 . TGTGCCAGTAGTGGAAGGACAGGGGGAGTTTCGGGGCAGCCCCAGCATTTT CASSGRTGGVSGQPQHF
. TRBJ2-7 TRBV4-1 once TGCGCCAGCAGCCAAGATAAGGTACGATCCTACGAGCAGTACTTC CASSQDKVRSYEQYF
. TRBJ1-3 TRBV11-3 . TGTGCCAGCAGAGACCGCAACTCTGGAAACACCATATATTTT CASRDRNSGNTIYF
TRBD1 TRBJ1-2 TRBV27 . TGTGCCAGCAGTTTGTTCCTCCCTCGGACAGGGGACGACTATGGCTACACCTTC CASSLFLPRTGDDYGYTF
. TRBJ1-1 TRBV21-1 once TGTGCCTCGAGAATGTTGAACACTGAAGCTTTCTTT CASRMLNTEAFF
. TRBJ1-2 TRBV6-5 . TGTGCCAGCGGGAGGGACGGCGGCTATGGCTACACCTTC CASGRDGGYGYTF
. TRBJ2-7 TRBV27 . TGTGCCAGCAGTTCCACCCCAGGGGCCCCCTCCTACGAGCAGTACTTC CASSSTPGAPSYEQYF
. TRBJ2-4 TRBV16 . TGTGCCAGCAGCCAATGGAGTGCAGCCAAAAACATTCAGTACTTC CASSQWSAAKNIQYF
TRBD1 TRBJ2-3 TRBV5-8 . TGTGCCAGCAGCCCAGGGGAAACAGGGGGCACAGATACGCAGTATTTT CASSPGETGGTDTQYF
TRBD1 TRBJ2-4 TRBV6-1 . TGTGCCAGCAGTGGGGACAGGGGCGGAACCAAAAACATTCAGTACTTC CASSGDRGGTKNIQYF
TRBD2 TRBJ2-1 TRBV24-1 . TGTGCCACCAGTGATTGGGGCGGGAGTAAGGACAATGAGCAGTTCTTC CATSDWGGSKDNEQFF
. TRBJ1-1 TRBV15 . TGTGCCACCAGCAAGGGCCAAGTTAACCTGATGAACACTGAAGCTTTCTTT CATSKGQVNLMNTEAFF
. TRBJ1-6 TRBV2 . TGTGCCAGCAGTTCCCGTTGGGGGTCACCCCTCCACTTT CASSSRWGSPLHF
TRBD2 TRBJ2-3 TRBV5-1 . TGCGCCAGCAGCTTGGGGGGACTAGCCGGCGATACGCAGTATTTT CASSLGGLAGDTQYF
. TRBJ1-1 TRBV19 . TGTGCCAGTAGTATAGGAGGGAAGAACACTGAAGCTTTCTTT CASSIGGKNTEAFF
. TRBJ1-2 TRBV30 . TGTGCCTGGCCCTCAAGGCCAGGGCAGGGCTTCGGCTACACCTTC CAWPSRPGQGFGYTF
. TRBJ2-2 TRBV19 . TGTGCCAGTAGCAGGGGTGGGTCCACCGGGGAGCTGTTTTTT CASSRGGSTGELFF
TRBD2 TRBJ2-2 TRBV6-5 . TGTGCCAGCAGTTACTTTACGGGGGGGCATACCGGGGAGCTGTTTTTT CASSYFTGGHTGELFF
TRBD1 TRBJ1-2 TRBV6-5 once TGTGCCAGCAGAAACCCGGACAGGTCTAACTATGGCTACACCTTC CASRNPDRSNYGYTF
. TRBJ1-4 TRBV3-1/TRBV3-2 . TGTGCCAGCAGCCTATTCAAAGGGGACTTTGAGGATGAAAAACTGTTTTTT CASSLFKGDFEDEKLFF
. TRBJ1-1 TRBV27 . TGTGCCAGCAGTCGTCAGATGAACACTGAAGCTTTCTTT CASSRQMNTEAFF
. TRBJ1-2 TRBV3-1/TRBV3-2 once TGTGCCAGCAGCCGCCAAGTTCGGGGTTACGGCTACACCTTC CASSRQVRGYGYTF
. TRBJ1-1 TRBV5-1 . TGCGCCAGCAGCTTCTGGCGATCGGGCACTGAAGCTTTCTTT CASSFWRSGTEAFF
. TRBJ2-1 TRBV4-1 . TGCGCCAGCAGCCAACTGGGGCTAGCCTACAATGAGCAGTTCTTC CASSQLGLAYNEQFF
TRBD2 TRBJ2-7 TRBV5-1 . TGCGTTTCTAGCGGGAGGTACGAGCAGTACTTC CVSSGRYEQYF
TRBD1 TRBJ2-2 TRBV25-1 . TGTGCCAGCAAAGGACAGGGGGGCACCGGGGAGCTGTTTTTT CASKGQGGTGELFF
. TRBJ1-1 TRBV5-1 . TGCGCCAGCAGTTACGGGGGGGCGCGCACTGAAGCTTTCTTT CASSYGGARTEAFF
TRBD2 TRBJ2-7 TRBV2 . TGTGCCAGCAGAGGACTAGCGGGGATCTACGAGCAGTACTTC CASRGLAGIYEQYF
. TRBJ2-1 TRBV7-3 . TGTGCCAGCAGCATAAACAGGGTACGGGACAATGAGCAGTTCTTC CASSINRVRDNEQFF
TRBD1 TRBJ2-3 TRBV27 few TGTGCCAGCAGAGGGTACGGACAGGGGAGAGATACGCAGTATTTT CASRGYGQGRDTQYF
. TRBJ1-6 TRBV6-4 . TGTGCCAGCAGACTGGACAGCCTCTATAATTCACCCCTCCACTTT CASRLDSLYNSPLHF
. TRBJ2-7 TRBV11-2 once TGTGCCAGCAGCTTAACCCCTGCAGGGAGCTACGAGCAGTACTTC CASSLTPAGSYEQYF
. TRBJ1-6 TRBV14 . TGTGCCAGCAGCCCTCAACAGGGTTTGGTTTCACCCCTCCACTTT CASSPQQGLVSPLHF